A selection of T cell receptor beta chains follows, all from one sample in a study of PD-1 blockade in classical Hodgkin lymphoma. Profiling relied on immunoSEQ multiplex PCR, and the TCRdb table lists in-frame clones only, not all of them. The sample lists some 39,000 clones, around 80% occurring once. The starting material was peripheral blood mononuclear cells (PBMCs), obtained before the fourth cycle of nivolumab. These receptors were obtained from a human donor with classical Hodgkin lymphoma. CDR3s include the opening cysteine and the closing phenylalanine or tryptophan. A D gene is named only where the DNA matches it firmly. Size tells how often a clone was seen (once, few, many) or the class of an expanded clone, and some rows leave it out.

clone_size,d_call,j_call,cdr3_length,v_call,cdr3_nt,cdr3_aa
once,NA,TRBJ2-3,12,TRBV10-3,TGTGCCATCTCTCGAGGCGCAGATACGCAGTATTTT,CAISRGADTQYF
once,NA,TRBJ2-5,12,TRBV7-3,TGTGCCAGCAGCTATCCCGGCGGGACCCAGTACTTC,CASSYPGGTQYF
once,NA,TRBJ2-5,15,TRBV18,TGTGCCAGCTCACCGCCAAGCACGGGGGCACTCGACCAGTACTTC,CASSPPSTGALDQYF
NA,NA,TRBJ1-5,15,TRBV4-1,TGCGCCAGCAGCCAAGACGGTCAGGCGAATCAGCCCCAGCATTTT,CASSQDGQANQPQHF
NA,TRBD2,TRBJ2-1,16,TRBV7-9,TGTGCCAGCAGCTTACTGGGTCTAGCGGGAAACAATGAGCAGTTCTTC,CASSLLGLAGNNEQFF
NA,NA,TRBJ1-1,15,TRBV7-3,TGTGCCAGCAGCTTAGAGGGAACCCGTGACACTGAAGCTTTCTTT,CASSLEGTRDTEAFF
NA,NA,TRBJ1-2,13,TRBV14,TGTGCCAGCAGCCAAGGGAACAACTATGGCTACACCTTC,CASSQGNNYGYTF
NA,NA,TRBJ1-4,14,TRBV6-5,TGTGCCAGCAGTCCGGGGGTAGCTAATGAAAAACTGTTTTTT,CASSPGVANEKLFF
NA,NA,TRBJ2-5,15,TRBV9,TGTGCCAGCAGCGTAGGTCTAGCACGAAGGGAGACCCAGTACTTC,CASSVGLARRETQYF
once,NA,TRBJ1-4,15,TRBV4-3,TGCGCCAGCAGCCAACGTTCCCAGGGCAGGGAAAAACTGTTTTTT,CASSQRSQGREKLFF
NA,NA,TRBJ2-3,13,TRBV10-3,TGTGCCATCAGTGTGGGTGGAGCAGATACGCAGTATTTT,CAISVGGADTQYF
once,TRBD1,TRBJ2-5,13,TRBV9,TGTGCCAGCAGCGTCCGGGACAGAGAGACCCAGTACTTC,CASSVRDRETQYF
NA,NA,TRBJ2-1,15,TRBV27,TGTGCCAGCAAAAGCGGACAATACTCCTACAATGAGCAGTTCTTC,CASKSGQYSYNEQFF
NA,NA,TRBJ2-1,13,TRBV2,TGTGCCAGCAGTCCGGGGCCCTACAATGAGCAGTTCTTC,CASSPGPYNEQFF
NA,TRBD1,TRBJ1-5,13,TRBV6-5,TGTGCCAGCAGTTGGGACAGAAATCAGCCCCAGCATTTT,CASSWDRNQPQHF
NA,NA,TRBJ1-1,14,TRBV4-3,TGCGCCAGCAGCCAAGGAGGAAATAGGCTTGAAGCTTTCTTT,CASSQGGNRLEAFF
NA,NA,TRBJ2-1,11,TRBV6-1,TGTGCCAGCAGTCATCCGAGTGAGCAGTTCTTC,CASSHPSEQFF
NA,NA,TRBJ2-7,13,TRBV27,TGTGCCAGCAGTTCGACAGGAGCCTACGAGCAGTACTTC,CASSSTGAYEQYF
NA,TRBD1,TRBJ2-4,15,TRBV28,TGTGCCAGCAATGGATCGGGACAGGGTAGAAACATTCAGTACTTC,CASNGSGQGRNIQYF
once,NA,TRBJ1-1,13,TRBV7-2,TGTGCCAGCAGCTTTGGGTTGGACACTGAAGCTTTCTTT,CASSFGLDTEAFF
few,NA,TRBJ1-1,14,TRBV6-5,TGTGCCAGCAGTTACCTGGCGAGTGGCGCTGAAGCTTTCTTT,CASSYLASGAEAFF
NA,NA,TRBJ1-1,16,TRBV4-3,TGCGCCAGCAGCCAAGGGTGGGCAGGGATGAAGGCTGAAGCTTTCTTT,CASSQGWAGMKAEAFF
NA,NA,TRBJ2-4,14,TRBV7-9,TGTGCCAGCAGTTTACAACTAGCCAAAAACATTCAGTACTTC,CASSLQLAKNIQYF
NA,NA,TRBJ2-4,14,TRBV4-2,TGTGCCAGCAGCCAAGGGGACGGCAAAAACATTCAGTACTTC,CASSQGDGKNIQYF
NA,NA,TRBJ1-1,14,TRBV19,TGTGCCAGTAGTATAGAGGGGCCGCGAACTGAAGCTTTCTTT,CASSIEGPRTEAFF
NA,TRBD1,TRBJ1-4,13,TRBV10-3,TGTGCCATAAAAGCGGCAGGGGGAGAAAAACTGTTTTTT,CAIKAAGGEKLFF